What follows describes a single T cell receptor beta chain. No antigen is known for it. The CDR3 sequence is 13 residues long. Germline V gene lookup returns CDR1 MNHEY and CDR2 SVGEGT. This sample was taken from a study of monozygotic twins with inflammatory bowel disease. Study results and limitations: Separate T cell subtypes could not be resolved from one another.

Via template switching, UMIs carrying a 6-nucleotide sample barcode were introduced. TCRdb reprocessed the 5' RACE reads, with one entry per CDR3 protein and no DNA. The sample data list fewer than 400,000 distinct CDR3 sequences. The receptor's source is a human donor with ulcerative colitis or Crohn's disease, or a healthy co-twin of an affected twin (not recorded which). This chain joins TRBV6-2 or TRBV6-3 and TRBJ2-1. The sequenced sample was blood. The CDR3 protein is CASSLLGYNEQFF.